These 14 T cell receptor beta chains came from one sample sequenced in a study of cytomegalovirus exposure and HLA in healthy donors. A multiplex PCR was run with 60 Vbeta primers and 13 Jbeta primers. Libraries were prepared by immunoSEQ multiplex PCR; TCRdb keeps only in-frame clonotypes and omits some of them. The sample yields about 140,000 clones, approximately 80% seen once. Sequenced input: PBMCs. These receptors were collected from a man in his forties or fifties in good health and CMV-seropositive.

This clone came up a few times. The chain has TRBV29-1 and TRBJ2-2; D unresolved. Trimming took 1 base from V and 4 from J, leaving 7 bases between them. From germline, CDR1 is SQVTM and CDR2 ANQGSEA. The CDR3 consists of 13 residues. CDR3 in DNA: TGCAGCGTTGAAGGGCCGCTCACCGGGGAGCTGTTTTTT. This gives the protein CSVEGPLTGELFF.

The chain carries TRBV4-2 and TRBJ2-7; perhaps TRBD2 as D (6 bases). Trimming shortened V by 3 bases and J by 6 bases, and 18 bases separated the two germline ends. This CDR3 has 15 residues. CDR1 and CDR2 from the germline V gene are LGHNA and YNFKEQ. CDR3 loop: CASSQESGLLSEQYF. The CDR3, as DNA: TGTGCCAGCAGCCAGGAGTCGGGACTTCTCTCCGAGCAGTACTTC.

This chain connects TRBV12-5 to TRBJ1-3; D remains unclear. Trimming removed 5 bases at V and 0 bases at J, with 8 bases between. Germline loops: CDR1 LGHNT, CDR2 FRNRAP. The CDR3 covers 14 residues. The CDR3 reads CASGLRLSGNTIYF. DNA of the CDR3: TGTGCTAGTGGTCTACGCCTCTCTGGAAACACCATATATTTT.

The chain has TRBV2 and TRBJ1-5, with 8 bases identical to TRBD1. Germline values: CDR1 SNHLY, CDR2 FYNNEI. V dropped 4 bases and J dropped 1; count of bases not matched to a gene: 6. The CDR3 length is 16 residues. The CDR3 region is CASSGTRTGSNQPQHF. In nucleotides, the CDR3 is TGTGCCAGCAGTGGGACTAGGACAGGGAGCAATCAGCCCCAGCATTTT.

The rearrangement uses TRBV6-1 and TRBJ2-7; weak D call: TRBD1 (6 bases). Trimming stripped 2 bases from V and 3 bases from J, with 11 bases between. Per germline, CDR1 MNHNS and CDR2 SASEGT. The CDR3 is 14 amino acids. The CDR3 loop reads CASSEIDRFYEQYF. The CDR3 DNA is TGTGCCAGCAGTGAAATAGACAGGTTCTACGAGCAGTACTTC.

The CDR3 bases are TGTGCCAGCTCACCACCGGCCAGATCCGGGGAGCTGTTTTTT. It specifies CASSPPARSGELFF. This chain uses TRBV18 with TRBJ2-2; D not resolved. The CDR3 loop spans 14 amino acids. Trimming left V 0 bases short and J 6 bases short, with 8 bases between. Germline lookup yields CDR1 KGHSH and CDR2 LQKENI.

This rearrangement joins TRBV7-8 to TRBJ1-2, with 8 bases that match TRBD1. The CDR3 runs 17 residues. V was pared by 6 bases and J by 7 bases, with 19 bases of the junction left unmatched. CDR1 and CDR2 from the germline V gene are SGHVS and FQNEAQ. CDR3 sequence: CASRVGGQAPKSGGYTF. The CDR3 DNA reads TGTGCCAGCAGGGTGGGGGGACAGGCTCCTAAGAGTGGTGGCTACACCTTC.

This clone was found once. The V gene is TRBV29-1, the J gene TRBJ1-1; the D is unclear. In germline, CDR1 is SQVTM, CDR2 ANQGSEA. V lost 5 bases and J 1 base, leaving 11 bases between the germline ends. CDR3 length equals 13 residues. CDR3 sequence reads: CSVFRRQNTEAFF. DNA for the CDR3: TGCAGCGTTTTCCGGCGGCAGAACACTGAAGCTTTCTTT.

The chain links TRBV11-2 to TRBJ1-1; 7 bases agree with TRBD1. This CDR3 has 13 residues. The J segment lost 7 bases and the V segment lost 1 base, leaving 3 bases of the junction unmatched. Germline V gene data show CDR1 as SGHAT and CDR2 as FQNNGV. The CDR3 loop is CASSLGTGVEAFF. The CDR3 coding sequence is TGTGCCAGCAGCTTAGGGACAGGAGTTGAAGCTTTCTTT. The variable domain in full, completed from reference TRBV11-2 and TRBJ1-1, reads EAGVAQSPRYKIIEKRQSVAFWCNPISGHATLYWYQQILGQGPKLLIQFQNNGVVDDSQLPKDRFSAERLKGVDSTLKIQPAKLEDSAVYLCASSLGTGVEAFFGQGTRLTVV.

The J gene is TRBJ1-4, the V gene TRBV15, with D tentatively TRBD1 (5 bases). V was clipped by 2 bases and J by 4 bases, with 11 bases between them. CDR1 and CDR2 (germline): LNHNV, YYDKDF (reference sequence). The CDR3 is 15 residues long. CDR3 protein: CATSRWGDCNEKLFF. The CDR3 coding sequence is TGTGCCACCAGCAGATGGGGGGACTGTAATGAAAAACTGTTTTTT.

This clone has a handful of counts. V usage is TRBV29-1 and J usage is TRBJ2-7; D possibly corresponds to TRBD1 (5 bases). The CDR3 sequence is 13 residues long. V was trimmed by 3 bases and J by 2 bases, leaving 11 bases between them. Germline CDR1 and CDR2: SQVTM and ANQGSEA. The CDR3 sequence is CSVEGKTAYEQYF. The CDR3, as DNA: TGCAGCGTTGAGGGCAAGACAGCCTACGAGCAGTACTTC.

J is TRBJ2-5 and V is TRBV11-3; TRBD2 matches 10 bases. This CDR3 has 14 amino acids. J was trimmed by 5 bases and V by 5 bases; bases with no gene match: 5. Germline V gives CDR1 SGHNT, CDR2 YENEEA. The CDR3 here is CASSGQRGGETQYF. The CDR3 DNA reads as TGTGCCAGCAGCGGCCAGCGGGGGGGGGAGACCCAGTACTTC.

The CDR3 sequence: CASSVERAGSLSGANVLTF. For the CDR3, the DNA is TGTGCCAGCAGCGTAGAGAGAGCGGGGAGCCTCTCTGGGGCCAACGTCCTGACTTTC. The chain recombines TRBV9 with TRBJ2-6; 7 bases match TRBD2. This CDR3 spans 19 amino acids. Germline-derived CDR1 and CDR2 are SGDLS and YYNGEE. Trimming at V came to 0 bases and at J to 0 bases, leaving 9 bases not matched to a gene.

The chain recombines TRBV7-8 with TRBJ1-1, with a tentative D call TRBD1 (5 bases). The germline V and J ends were trimmed by 0 bases and 1 base, with 6 bases remaining between them. Germline V gene sequence: CDR1 SGHVS, CDR2 FQNEAQ. The length of the CDR3 is 14 residues. CDR3: CASSLAGGNTEAFF. As DNA, the CDR3 is TGTGCCAGCAGCTTAGCGGGGGGGAACACTGAAGCTTTCTTT. The full variable domain, rest sourced from reference TRBV7-8 and TRBJ1-1, is GAGVSQSPRYKVAKRGQDVALRCDPISGHVSLFWYQQALGQGPEFLTYFQNEAQLDKSGLPSDRFFAERPEGSVSTLKIQRTQQEDSAVYLCASSLAGGNTEAFFGQGTRLTVV.